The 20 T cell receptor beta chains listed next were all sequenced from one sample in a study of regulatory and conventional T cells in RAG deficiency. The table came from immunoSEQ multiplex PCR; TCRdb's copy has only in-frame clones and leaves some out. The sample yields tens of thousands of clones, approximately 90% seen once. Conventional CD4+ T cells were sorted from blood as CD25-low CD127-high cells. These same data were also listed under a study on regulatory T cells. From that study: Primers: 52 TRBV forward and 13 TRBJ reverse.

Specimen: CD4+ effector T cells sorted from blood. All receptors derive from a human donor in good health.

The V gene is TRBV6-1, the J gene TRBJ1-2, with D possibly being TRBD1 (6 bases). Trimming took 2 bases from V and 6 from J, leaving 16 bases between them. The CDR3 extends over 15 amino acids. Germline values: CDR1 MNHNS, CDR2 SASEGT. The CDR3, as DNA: TGTGCCAGCAGTGAAATCGGGGGGGCGTTCGATGGCTACACCTTC. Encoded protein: CASSEIGGAFDGYTF.

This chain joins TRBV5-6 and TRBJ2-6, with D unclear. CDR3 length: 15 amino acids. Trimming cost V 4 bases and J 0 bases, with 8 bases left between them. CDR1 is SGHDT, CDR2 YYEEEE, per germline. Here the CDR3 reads CASSLTASGANVLTF. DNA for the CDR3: TGTGCCAGCAGCCTAACAGCCTCTGGGGCCAACGTCCTGACTTTC.

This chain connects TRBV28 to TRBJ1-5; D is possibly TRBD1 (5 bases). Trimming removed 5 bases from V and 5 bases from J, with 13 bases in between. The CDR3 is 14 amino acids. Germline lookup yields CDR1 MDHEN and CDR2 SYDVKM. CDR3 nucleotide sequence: TGTGCCAGCAGTAAACAGGTGGGGGATCAGCCCCAGCATTTT. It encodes CASSKQVGDQPQHF. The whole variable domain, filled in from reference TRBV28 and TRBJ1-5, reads DVKVTQSSRYLVKRTGEKVFLECVQDMDHENMFWYRQDPGLGLRLIYFSYDVKMKEKGDIPEGYSVSREKKERFSLILESASTNQTSMYLCASSKQVGDQPQHFGDGTRLSIL.

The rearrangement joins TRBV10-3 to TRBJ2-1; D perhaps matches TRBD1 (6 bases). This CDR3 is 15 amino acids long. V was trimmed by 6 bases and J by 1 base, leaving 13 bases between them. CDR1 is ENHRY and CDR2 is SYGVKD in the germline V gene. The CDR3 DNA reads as TGTGCCATCAGCTTACAGGGTCTTTCCTACAATGAGCAGTTCTTC. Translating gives CAISLQGLSYNEQFF.

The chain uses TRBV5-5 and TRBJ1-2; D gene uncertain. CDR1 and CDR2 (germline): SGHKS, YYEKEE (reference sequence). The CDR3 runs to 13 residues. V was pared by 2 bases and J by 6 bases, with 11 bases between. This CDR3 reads CASSFGGGDGYTF. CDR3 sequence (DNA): TGTGCCAGCAGCTTCGGAGGTGGTGATGGCTACACCTTC. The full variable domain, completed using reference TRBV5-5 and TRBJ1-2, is DAGVTQSPTHLIKTRGQQVTLRCSPISGHKSVSWYQQVLGQGPQFIFQYYEKEERGRGNFPDRFSARQFPNYSSELNVNALLLGDSALYLCASSFGGGDGYTFGSGTRLTVV.

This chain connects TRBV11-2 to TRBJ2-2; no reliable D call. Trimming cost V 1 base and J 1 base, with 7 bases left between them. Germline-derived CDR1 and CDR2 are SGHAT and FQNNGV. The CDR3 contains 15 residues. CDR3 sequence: CASSLVYLNTGELFF. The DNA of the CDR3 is TGTGCCAGCAGCTTAGTGTACCTGAACACCGGGGAGCTGTTTTTT. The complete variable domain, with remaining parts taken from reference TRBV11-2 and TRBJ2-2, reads EAGVAQSPRYKIIEKRQSVAFWCNPISGHATLYWYQQILGQGPKLLIQFQNNGVVDDSQLPKDRFSAERLKGVDSTLKIQPAKLEDSAVYLCASSLVYLNTGELFFGEGSRLTVL.

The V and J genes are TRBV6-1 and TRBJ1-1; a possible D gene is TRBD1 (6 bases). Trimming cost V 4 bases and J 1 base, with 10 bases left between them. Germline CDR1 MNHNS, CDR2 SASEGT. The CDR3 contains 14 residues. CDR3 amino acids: CASSVEQGNTEAFF. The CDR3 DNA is TGTGCCAGCAGTGTGGAACAGGGGAACACTGAAGCTTTCTTT.

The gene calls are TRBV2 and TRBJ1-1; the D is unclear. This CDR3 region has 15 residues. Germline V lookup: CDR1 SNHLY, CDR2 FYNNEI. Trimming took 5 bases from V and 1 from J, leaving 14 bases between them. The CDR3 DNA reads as TGTGCCAGCAGTTCTCAACTGCTAAGGAACACTGAAGCTTTCTTT. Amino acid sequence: CASSSQLLRNTEAFF. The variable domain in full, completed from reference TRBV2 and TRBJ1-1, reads EPEVTQTPSHQVTQMGQEVILRCVPISNHLYFYWYRQILGQKVEFLVSFYNNEISEKSEIFDDQFSVERPDGSNFTLKIRSTKLEDSAMYFCASSSQLLRNTEAFFGQGTRLTVV.

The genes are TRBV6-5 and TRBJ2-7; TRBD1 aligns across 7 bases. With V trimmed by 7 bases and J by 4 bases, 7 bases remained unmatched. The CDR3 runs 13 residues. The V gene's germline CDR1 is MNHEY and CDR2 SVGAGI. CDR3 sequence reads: CASNTGVTYEQYF. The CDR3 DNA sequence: TGTGCCAGCAACACAGGGGTTACATACGAGCAGTACTTC.

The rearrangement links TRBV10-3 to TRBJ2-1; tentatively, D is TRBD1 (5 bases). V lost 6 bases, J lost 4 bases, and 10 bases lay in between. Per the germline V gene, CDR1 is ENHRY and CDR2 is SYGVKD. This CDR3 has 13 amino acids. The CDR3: CAISETGYNEQFF. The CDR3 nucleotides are TGTGCCATCAGCGAAACAGGTTACAATGAGCAGTTCTTC.

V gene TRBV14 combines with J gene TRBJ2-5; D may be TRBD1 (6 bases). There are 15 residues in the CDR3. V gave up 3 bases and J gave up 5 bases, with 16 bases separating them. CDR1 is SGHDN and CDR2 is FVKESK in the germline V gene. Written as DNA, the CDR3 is TGTGCCAGCAGCCAGGGGGCTTATTTAGGGGAGACCCAGTACTTC. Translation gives CASSQGAYLGETQYF.

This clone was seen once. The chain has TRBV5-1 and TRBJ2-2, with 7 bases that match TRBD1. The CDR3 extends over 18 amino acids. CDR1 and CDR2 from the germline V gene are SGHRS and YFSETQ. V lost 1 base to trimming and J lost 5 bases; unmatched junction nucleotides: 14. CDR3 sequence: CASSLLLVGGEGTGELFF. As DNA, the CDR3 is TGCGCCAGCAGCTTGTTGTTGGTAGGGGGCGAAGGAACCGGGGAGCTGTTTTTT.

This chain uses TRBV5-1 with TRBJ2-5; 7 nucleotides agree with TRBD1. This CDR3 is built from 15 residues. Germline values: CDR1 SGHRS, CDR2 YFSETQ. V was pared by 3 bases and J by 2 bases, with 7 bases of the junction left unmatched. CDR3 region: CASSWGDREQETQYF. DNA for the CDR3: TGCGCCAGCAGCTGGGGTGACAGGGAACAAGAGACCCAGTACTTC. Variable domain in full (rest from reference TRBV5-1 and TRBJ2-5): KAGVTQTPRYLIKTRGQQVTLSCSPISGHRSVSWYQQTPGQGLQFLFEYFSETQRNKGNFPGRFSGRQFSNSRSEMNVSTLELGDSALYLCASSWGDREQETQYFGPGTRLLVL.

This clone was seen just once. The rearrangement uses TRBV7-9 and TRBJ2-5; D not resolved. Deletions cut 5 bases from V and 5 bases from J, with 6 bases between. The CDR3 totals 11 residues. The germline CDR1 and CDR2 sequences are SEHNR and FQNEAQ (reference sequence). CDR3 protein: CASSPQETQYF. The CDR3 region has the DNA TGTGCCAGCAGCCCACAGGAGACCCAGTACTTC.

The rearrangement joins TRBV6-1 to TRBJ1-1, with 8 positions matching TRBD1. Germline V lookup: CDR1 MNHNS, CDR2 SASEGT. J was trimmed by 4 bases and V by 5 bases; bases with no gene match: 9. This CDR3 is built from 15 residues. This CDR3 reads CASSIGDRPATEAFF. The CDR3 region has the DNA TGTGCCAGCAGTATTGGGGACAGGCCGGCCACTGAAGCTTTCTTT.

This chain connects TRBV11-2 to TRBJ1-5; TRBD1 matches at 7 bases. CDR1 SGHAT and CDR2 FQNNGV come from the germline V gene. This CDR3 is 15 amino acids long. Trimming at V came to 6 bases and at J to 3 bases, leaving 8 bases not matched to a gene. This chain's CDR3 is CASSGTTGVNQPQHF. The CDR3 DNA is TGTGCCAGCAGTGGTACCACAGGGGTCAATCAGCCCCAGCATTTT. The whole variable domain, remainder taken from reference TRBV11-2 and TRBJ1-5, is EAGVAQSPRYKIIEKRQSVAFWCNPISGHATLYWYQQILGQGPKLLIQFQNNGVVDDSQLPKDRFSAERLKGVDSTLKIQPAKLEDSAVYLCASSGTTGVNQPQHFGDGTRLSIL.

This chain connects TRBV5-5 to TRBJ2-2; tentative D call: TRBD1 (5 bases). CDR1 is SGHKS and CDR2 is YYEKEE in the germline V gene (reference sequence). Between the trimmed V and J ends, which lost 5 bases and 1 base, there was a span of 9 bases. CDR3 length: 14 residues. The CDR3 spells CASSPQGNTGELFF. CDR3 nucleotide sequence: TGTGCCAGCAGTCCCCAGGGGAACACCGGGGAGCTGTTTTTT.

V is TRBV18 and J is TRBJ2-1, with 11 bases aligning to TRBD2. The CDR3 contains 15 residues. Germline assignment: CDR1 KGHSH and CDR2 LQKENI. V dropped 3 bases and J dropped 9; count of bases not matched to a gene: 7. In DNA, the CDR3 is TGTGCCAGCTCACCTAACCCTAGCGGGAGGCGTGAGCAGTTCTTC. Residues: CASSPNPSGRREQFF.

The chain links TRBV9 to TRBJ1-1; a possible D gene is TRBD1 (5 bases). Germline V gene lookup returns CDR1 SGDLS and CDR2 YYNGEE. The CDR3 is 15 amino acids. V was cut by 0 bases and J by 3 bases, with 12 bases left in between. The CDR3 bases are TGTGCCAGCAGCGTAGGACGGACGGGGGACACTGAAGCTTTCTTT. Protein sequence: CASSVGRTGDTEAFF.

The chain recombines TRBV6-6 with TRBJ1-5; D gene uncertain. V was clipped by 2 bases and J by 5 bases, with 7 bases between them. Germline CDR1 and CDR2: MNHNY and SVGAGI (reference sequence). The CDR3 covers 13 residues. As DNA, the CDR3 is TGTGCCAGCAGTTACAGCGGTCATCAGCCCCAGCATTTT. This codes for CASSYSGHQPQHF.